This TCR beta chain was identified in a study of T cell repertoires in cytomegalovirus infection. Study-level information: CMV epitopes used comprised recently identified HLA-C-restricted ones and well-studied HLA-B-restricted ones. Public TCR beta signatures marked donors with CMV infection and the matching HLA.

Deletions cut 0 bases from V and 1 base from J, with 5 bases between. The CDR3 consists of 14 residues. Germline lookup yields CDR1 SGHTA and CDR2 FQGNSA. Each CDR3 protein is one row after TCRdb ran MiXCR on the reads. The sample yields around 360,000 distinct CDR3 sequences, approximately 30% seen once. There are many counts of this clonotype. Its specificity is unknown. Study-wide points: Dominant in the ex vivo response were TCR beta clonotypes restricted by HLA-C and specific for CMV. The cumulative frequency of public TCR beta families distinguished individuals who carried CMV together with the relevant HLA.

The source material was cultured PBMCs, sampled from culture after CMV antigen stimulation. The TCR sequence derives from a human donor in good health (CMV status not recorded). Some clones in this sample may be carry-over from other donors' samples. The chain recombines TRBV7-2 with TRBJ2-3; D not certain. The CDR3 protein is CASSLAWRTDTQYF. DNA of the CDR3: TGTGCCAGCAGCTTAGCATGGCGCACAGATACGCAGTATTTT.